A single sample gave rise to the 8 T cell receptor beta chains below, sequenced in a study of cytotoxic CD8 clonotypes in ibrutinib-treated CLL. Data came from immunoSEQ multiplex PCR; TCRdb stores just in-frame clones and leaves some out. The sample contains over 14,000 clones, 55% to 75% of which appear only once. The source material was PBMCs, sampled before ibrutinib treatment. These receptors were collected from a human donor with chronic lymphocytic leukemia.

This clone was counted between two and nine times. The chain joins TRBV7-9 to TRBJ1-2; weak D call: TRBD1 (5 bases). Germline lookup yields CDR1 SEHNR and CDR2 FQNEAQ (reference sequence). V was cut by 5 bases and J by 4 bases, with 14 bases left in between. There are 14 residues in the CDR3. The CDR3 coding sequence is TGTGCCAGCAGCCCCTCGTCTGGGGCCTATGGCTACACCTTC. As protein: CASSPSSGAYGYTF.

The CDR3 DNA reads TGTGCCAGCAGTTTGAGGGGGGCCTATGGCTACACCTTC. As protein: CASSLRGAYGYTF. The chain couples TRBV28 to TRBJ1-2, with D possibly matching TRBD1 (6 bases). The CDR3 totals 13 residues. Trimming took off 3 bases at V and 4 bases at J, with 9 bases between the two ends. Germline CDR1 is MDHEN and CDR2 is SYDVKM.

This clone was counted once. J is TRBJ2-3 and V is TRBV4-2; a weak D match, TRBD2 (6 bases). The CDR3 runs to 18 residues. V dropped 0 bases and J dropped 1 base, with 17 bases sitting between them. CDR1 and CDR2 from the germline V gene are LGHNA and YNFKEQ. The CDR3 nucleotides read TGTGCCAGCAGCCAAGATTCCCAGCCGGGACTCCGCACAGATACGCAGTATTTT. Amino acid sequence: CASSQDSQPGLRTDTQYF.

J is TRBJ1-6 and V is TRBV7-9; D remains ambiguous. Germline CDR1 reads SEHNR; CDR2 reads FQNEAQ (reference sequence). V was pared by 3 bases and J by 0 bases, with 9 bases between. The CDR3 is 16 amino acids. Written as DNA, the CDR3 is TGTGCCAGCAGCTTTGGACCGAGCTCCTATAATTCACCCCTCCACTTT. It codes for CASSFGPSSYNSPLHF. The full variable domain, completed using reference TRBV7-9 and TRBJ1-6, is DTGVSQNPRHKITKRGQNVTFRCDPISEHNRLYWYRQTLGQGPEFLTYFQNEAQLEKSRLLSDRFSAERPKGSFSTLEIQRTEQGDSAMYLCASSFGPSSYNSPLHFGNGTRLTVT.

This clone was seen a single time. The V call is TRBV29-1, the J call TRBJ2-3; D possibly uses TRBD1 or TRBD2 (6 bases each). Trimming left V 4 bases short and J 6 bases short, with 14 bases between. Germline V gene data show CDR1 as SQVTM and CDR2 as ANQGSEA. The CDR3 is 13 residues long. The CDR3 here is CSVAGGGGDTQYF. CDR3 bases: TGCAGCGTTGCCGGGGGCGGAGGGGATACGCAGTATTTT.

V usage is TRBV5-1 and J usage is TRBJ2-7; 11 positions agree with TRBD2. This CDR3 has 15 amino acids. V shed 4 bases and J 5 bases; nucleotides not matched to a gene: 8. CDR1 SGHRS and CDR2 YFSETQ come from the germline V gene. The CDR3 region has the DNA TGCGCCAGCAGCCCCATAGCGGGGGGGCCCCACGAGCAGTACTTC. This sequence encodes CASSPIAGGPHEQYF.

The chain has TRBV30 and TRBJ2-1, with TRBD2 as a possible D gene (6 bases). CDR3 length: 13 amino acids. V shed 4 bases and J shed 8 bases, with 15 bases lying between them. Germline V gene data show CDR1 as GTSNPN and CDR2 as SVGIG (reference sequence). This CDR3 is CAWMGGPWDEQFF. In nucleotides, the CDR3 is TGTGCCTGGATGGGGGGACCCTGGGATGAGCAGTTCTTC. The complete variable domain, with remaining parts taken from reference TRBV30 and TRBJ2-1, reads SQTIHQWPATLVQPVGSPLSLECTVEGTSNPNLYWYRQAAGRGLQLLFYSVGIGQISSEVPQNLSASRPQDRQFILSSKKLLLSDSGFYLCAWMGGPWDEQFFGPGTRLTVL.

This clone was counted between two and nine times. This rearrangement joins TRBV11-1 to TRBJ2-2; TRBD1 is a possible D gene (6 bases). V dropped 6 bases and J dropped 1 base, with 18 bases sitting between them. Germline lookup yields CDR1 SGHAT and CDR2 FQDESV (reference sequence). This CDR3 is built from 17 residues. CDR3 amino acids: CASRLRGGNLNTGELFF. For the CDR3, the DNA is TGTGCCAGCAGGCTCAGAGGGGGAAACCTGAACACCGGGGAGCTGTTTTTT. Using reference TRBV11-1 and TRBJ2-2 for the parts outside the CDR3, the full variable domain is EAEVAQSPRYKITEKSQAVAFWCDPISGHATLYWYRQILGQGPELLVQFQDESVVDDSQLPKDRFSAERLKGVDSTLKIQPAELGDSAMYLCASRLRGGNLNTGELFFGEGSRLTVL.